What follows is one T cell receptor beta chain and its context. Its cognate antigen has yet to be identified. Per-base qualities were not stored, and no clone one base away is much larger. This specimen belongs to a study of OX40 agonist ivuxolimab in advanced cancers. Background on the whole study: Ivuxolimab was an agonistic, fully human IgG2 monoclonal antibody directed against OX40 (CD134), a costimulatory receptor. Intravenous ivuxolimab was administered to patients every 2 weeks at six dose levels: 0.01, 0.1, 0.3, 1.5, 3 and 10 mg/kg. Among the roughly 50 dose-escalation patients, 19 had hepatocellular carcinoma, approximately 15 melanoma, 9 renal cell carcinoma and 9 head and neck cancer. In the dose-escalation cohort, 82.7% of patients were male, and the mean age was around 60 years, with a range of about 23 to 90. Patients were allowed to have had prior anti-PD-1, anti-PD-L1 or anti-CTLA-4 therapy, and about 40% of the dose-escalation patients had been treated with checkpoint inhibitors. Partial responses occurred in three dose-escalation patients, of whom one had hepatocellular carcinoma and two had cutaneous melanoma. Peripheral TCRbeta sequencing aimed to test whether ivuxolimab altered TCR sequence diversity and caused clonal T-cell expansion. The paper covers the monotherapy dose-escalation part of the phase I ivuxolimab trial, which included N ≈ 54 patients.

Trimming leaves V shorter by 3 bases and J shorter by 0 bases, with the junction holding 2 bases beyond the gene matches. Sequences MNHEY (CDR1) and SMNVEV (CDR2) are obtained from the germline V gene (reference sequence). The CDR3 sequence holds 15 residues, the cysteine and phenylalanine included. The kept DNA is CDR3 alone, 45 bases in frame from the first base. For sequencing of the TCRbeta CDR3 region, genomic DNA was extracted from the sorted cells. TCRbeta CDR3 regions were sequenced using the immunoSEQ Assay. The table comes from immuneACCESS by way of TCRdb, which keeps in-frame sequences with V and J called. Part of the clones is missing from these tables; in studies checked, under half for an unresolved V gene and the rest for unknown reasons. Recorded for this sample are tens of thousands of clones; around nine tenths of them occurred a single time. Clones ranked in the top ten supply about 1% of the sample.

Patients with a history of autoimmune disease or receiving systemic immunosuppression were excluded from the trial. Peripheral blood for TCR sequencing was collected from all dose cohorts at baseline, on cycle 4 day 1, and on cycle 7 day 1. Samples came from an open-label, multicenter, first-in-human phase I dose-escalation trial of ivuxolimab. Adults with locally advanced or metastatic head and neck squamous cell, hepatocellular, melanoma or renal cell carcinoma were enrolled in the trial. Before TCR sequencing, CD4+ and CD8+ T cells were separately sorted from peripheral blood. The full study reports these points: At doses of 0.1 to 3.0 mg/kg, clonal expansion of both CD4+ and CD8+ blood T cells was observed from baseline to week 6. The antigen specificity of the clonally expanded peripheral T cells was not determined. Low levels of normalized T-cell clonal expansion were also seen in some nonresponding patients. Partial responders in the 0.1-3.0 mg/kg groups had among the lowest normalized peripheral clonal expansion, especially among CD8+ T cells. After ivuxolimab, expanded clones were on average more numerous among CD8+ T cells than among CD4+ T cells.

The clonotype originates from an adult with an advanced solid tumor such as melanoma, head and neck, liver or kidney cancer. Sequencing was performed on CD4+ or CD8+ T cells sorted from blood, taken in a trial of the OX40 agonist ivuxolimab. The V gene is TRBV27 and the J gene is TRBJ2-1; the central 7 bases match TRBD2. The sequenced DNA: TGTGCCAGCAGTTTCGGACTAGACTCCTACAATGAGCAGTTCTTC. This sequence encodes CASSFGLDSYNEQFF.